The clone carrying this TCR beta chain was seen a handful of times. A second PCR of 7 to 11 cycles used a sample-barcoded 5' primer and a J-beta primer mix. TCRdb itself ran the 5' RACE reads through MiXCR, one entry per CDR3 protein. There are some 710,000 distinct CDR3 sequences in the sample; around a fifth occur only once, and 22% lies in the top ten. This entry is derived from a study of blood T cells in healthy people across ages. The V gene's germline CDR1 is LGHDT and CDR2 YNNKEL (reference sequence). The V and J ends lost 2 bases and 0 bases respectively, with 10 bases between them. The CDR3 loop spans 15 amino acids. At least 5.5 micrograms of total RNA were extracted per sample.

The chain employs TRBV3-1 and TRBJ2-5; D might be TRBD2 (5 bases). The sequencing input was blood. The receptor comes from a man between 65 and 85 years old in good health. The CDR3 region has the DNA TGTGCCAGCAGCCAACCGGGATGGTACCAAGAGACCCAGTACTTC. As protein: CASSQPGWYQETQYF.